This T cell receptor beta chain was obtained from a study of blood T cell repertoires in COVID-19. Study-wide background: From the United States, Italy and Spain came samples of acute and convalescent COVID-19. Nucleic acid was either cDNA or gDNA, and it came from T cells, B-cell-depleted T cells, or PBMCs.

V was pared by 3 bases and J by 5 bases, with 10 bases of the junction left unmatched. The CDR3 spans 17 residues. The germline CDR1 and CDR2 sequences are KGHDR and SFDVKD. Authors' analysis steps: Estimation of nucleated cell counts relied on the amplification of reference gene primers. Data came from immunoSEQ multiplex PCR; TCRdb stores just in-frame clones and leaves some out. V and J calls and clone size are those listed in that table; D and trimming were worked out from the DNA. The sample records some 190,000 clones, 88% being singletons. This TCR was recovered from a young man with acute or convalescent COVID-19. The V and J genes are TRBV24-1 and TRBJ2-5; 11 bases are a match to TRBD2. Sequencing was carried out using peripheral blood. CDR3 nucleotides: TGTGCCACCAGTGATGCCCCCGGGACTAGCGGTAGGGAGACCCAGTACTTC. This encodes CATSDAPGTSGRETQYF.